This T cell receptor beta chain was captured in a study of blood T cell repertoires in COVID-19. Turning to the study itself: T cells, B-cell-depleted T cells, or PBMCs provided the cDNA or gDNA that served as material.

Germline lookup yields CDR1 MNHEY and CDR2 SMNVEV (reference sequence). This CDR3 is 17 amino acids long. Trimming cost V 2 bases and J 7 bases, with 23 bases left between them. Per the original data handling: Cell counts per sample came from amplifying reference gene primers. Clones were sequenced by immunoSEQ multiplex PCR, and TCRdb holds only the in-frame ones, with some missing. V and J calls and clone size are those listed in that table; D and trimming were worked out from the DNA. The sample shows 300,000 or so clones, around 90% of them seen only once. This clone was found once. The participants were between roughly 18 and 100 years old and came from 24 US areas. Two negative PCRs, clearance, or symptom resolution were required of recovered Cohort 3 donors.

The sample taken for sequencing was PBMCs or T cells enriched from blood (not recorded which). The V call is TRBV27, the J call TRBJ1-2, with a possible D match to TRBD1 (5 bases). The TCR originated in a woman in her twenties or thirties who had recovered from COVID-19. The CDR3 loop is CASSLRVPGRGVFGYTF. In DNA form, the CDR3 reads TGTGCCAGCAGTTTAAGGGTCCCGGGGCGGGGTGTCTTTGGCTACACCTTC.